These 25 T cell receptor beta chains were all obtained from the same sample, sequenced in a study of response to subunit inactivated influenza vaccine. MiXCR, run by TCRdb on the RT-PCR reads, gives a single entry per CDR3 protein. The sample carries 500,000 to 550,000 distinct CDR3 sequences, 6.5% to 8% recorded once. Source: PBMCs from blood, taken roughly 24 months after vaccination. These receptors were collected from a man in his fifties or sixties who received an inactivated influenza vaccine.

This clonotype turned up a few times. The chain recombines TRBV29-1 with TRBJ2-7; 8 bases fit TRBD1. V lost 7 bases to trimming and J lost 1 base; unmatched junction nucleotides: 6. Germline-derived CDR1 and CDR2 are SQVTM and ANQGSEA. This CDR3 has 13 amino acids. The CDR3 here is CSAAGGPSYEQYF. For the CDR3, the DNA is TGCAGCGCAGCAGGGGGCCCGTCCTACGAGCAGTACTTC.

CDR3 sequence (DNA): TGTGCCAGCAGTTCGGTGGCAGGGGGGGACACCGGGGAGCTGTTTTTT. Translating it yields CASSSVAGGDTGELFF. V is TRBV27 and J is TRBJ2-2; D might be TRBD1 or TRBD2, each matching 7 bases. The germline CDR1 and CDR2 sequences are MNHEY and SMNVEV (reference sequence). The V gene lost 4 bases and the J gene lost 3 bases, with 15 bases spanning the gap. The CDR3 is 16 residues long.

This clonotype has at least ten counts. The rearrangement joins TRBV9 to TRBJ2-7, with a tentative D call TRBD2 (6 bases). The germline CDR1 and CDR2 sequences are SGDLS and YYNGEE. The CDR3 contains 16 residues. The germline V and J ends were trimmed by 3 bases and 0 bases, with 16 bases remaining between them. As DNA, the CDR3 is TGTGCCAGCAGCGCCTGGGGGACTTCTAGCTCCTACGAGCAGTACTTC. Translating it yields CASSAWGTSSSYEQYF.

The V and J genes are TRBV7-9 and TRBJ2-2; D is undetermined. Germline loops: CDR1 SEHNR, CDR2 FQNEAQ (reference sequence). The V gene lost 2 bases and the J gene lost 7 bases, with 14 bases spanning the gap. This CDR3 is 15 amino acids long. CDR3 in amino acids: CASSLNRRAGGELFF. The CDR3 DNA reads TGTGCCAGCAGCTTAAATCGTAGAGCCGGCGGGGAGCTGTTTTTT.

This rearrangement joins TRBV4-2 to TRBJ2-7; the match to TRBD2 covers 11 bases. The junction had 5 bases not matched to a gene; V was cut back by 1 base and J by 0 bases. Looked up from germline, CDR1 is LGHNA and CDR2 is YNFKEQ. This CDR3 comprises 17 residues. The CDR3 DNA reads TGTGCCAGCAGCCAAGTGGTAGCGGGGGGGAGCTCCTACGAGCAGTACTTC. Its protein is CASSQVVAGGSSYEQYF.

In this sample, this clonotype turned up many times. The rearrangement links TRBV3-1 to TRBJ1-2; no definite D call. From germline, CDR1 is LGHDT and CDR2 YNNKEL (reference sequence). The CDR3 length is 12 residues. V dropped 3 bases and J dropped 8 bases, with 10 bases sitting between them. The CDR3 DNA reads as TGTGCCAGCAGCCAGTCCGGGCGCGGCTACACCTTC. Its translation is CASSQSGRGYTF.

This clonotype was seen only a few times. The V call is TRBV7-6, the J call TRBJ2-7; TRBD2 matches at 12 bases. After removal of 4 bases from V and 2 bases from J, the junction contained 6 bases not matched to a gene. Germline-derived CDR1 and CDR2 are SGHVS and FNYEAQ. The CDR3 spans 16 residues. The CDR3 nucleotides read TGTGCCAGCAGCTCCTCTAGCGGGGGGGACACCTACGAGCAGTACTTC. Translating gives CASSSSSGGDTYEQYF.

The gene calls are TRBV28 and TRBJ2-7; TRBD1 agrees at 8 bases. V shed 8 bases and J 5 bases; nucleotides not matched to a gene: 11. CDR3 length: 14 residues. Looked up from germline, CDR1 is MDHEN and CDR2 is SYDVKM. This CDR3 reads CASSRGRGHHEQYF. The CDR3 nucleotides are TGTGCCAGCTCACGCGGCAGGGGGCACCACGAGCAGTACTTC.

The chain combines TRBV6-1 with TRBJ2-1; D remains unclear. The length of the CDR3 is 10 residues. CDR1 MNHNS and CDR2 SASEGT come from the germline V gene. V was trimmed by 10 bases and J by 7 bases, leaving 8 bases between them. CDR3 in amino acids: CATAWNEQFF. The CDR3 coding sequence is TGTGCCACCGCGTGGAATGAGCAGTTCTTC.

CDR3 protein: CASSLRALPTGADTQYF. The CDR3, as DNA: TGTGCCAGCAGCCTCCGGGCCCTCCCCACCGGCGCAGATACGCAGTATTTT. V gene TRBV5-5 combines with J gene TRBJ2-3; no definite D call. The CDR3 loop spans 17 amino acids. Trimming stripped 4 bases from V and 4 bases from J, with 22 bases between. Germline assignment: CDR1 SGHKS and CDR2 YYEKEE (reference sequence).

This clonotype came up many times. The chain has TRBV6-2 or TRBV6-3 and TRBJ2-7; 9 bases are a match to TRBD2. The CDR3 consists of 15 residues. Germline V CDR1 and CDR2: MNHEY, SVGEGT. The V gene end was trimmed by 6 bases and the J gene end by 5 bases; junction bases not matched to a gene: 11. The CDR3 protein is CASSPAGGTTDEQYF. The CDR3 region has the DNA TGTGCCAGCAGCCCGGCGGGAGGGACTACGGACGAGCAGTACTTC.

The table lists this clonotype with a few counts. The chain uses TRBV5-1 and TRBJ2-3, with D possibly TRBD2 on 6 matching bases. There are 15 residues in the CDR3. The V end was cut by 3 bases, the J end by 2 bases, with 13 bases between. The germline V gene encodes CDR1 SGHRS and CDR2 YFSETQ. CDR3 region: CASSSNGGATDTQYF. The CDR3 bases are TGCGCCAGCAGCTCCAACGGGGGTGCCACAGATACGCAGTATTTT.

V gene TRBV18 combines with J gene TRBJ2-1, with 11 bases fitting TRBD1. Trimming took 4 bases from V and 7 from J; bases not matched to a gene: 6. The CDR3 is 15 residues long. The germline V gene encodes CDR1 KGHSH and CDR2 LQKENI. CDR3 DNA sequence: TGTGCCAGCTCACGGACAGGGGGCTCTAGGAATGAGCAGTTCTTC. Its protein is CASSRTGGSRNEQFF.

V is TRBV28 and J is TRBJ2-2; D unclear. Trimming cost V 7 bases and J 1 base, with 10 bases left between them. The CDR3 has 14 amino acids. Germline values: CDR1 MDHEN, CDR2 SYDVKM. CDR3 coding DNA: TGTGCCAGCATCCGATCCCTGAACACCGGGGAGCTGTTTTTT. Residues: CASIRSLNTGELFF.

This clonotype was observed a few times. The chain joins TRBV7-9 to TRBJ2-2; weak D call: TRBD2 (5 bases). The V end lost 0 bases, the J end lost 5 bases, and 13 bases lay between the germline ends. Germline V lookup: CDR1 SEHNR, CDR2 FQNEAQ (reference sequence). This CDR3 has 16 residues. CDR3 DNA sequence: TGTGCCAGCAGCTTAGCTAACGGAGGAAGAACCGGGGAGCTGTTTTTT. It specifies CASSLANGGRTGELFF.

J is TRBJ2-2 and V is TRBV10-1; D is perhaps TRBD1 or TRBD2 (5 bases each). The CDR3 totals 16 residues. Looked up from germline, CDR1 is WNHNN and CDR2 is SYGVQD (reference sequence). Trimming removed 6 bases from V and 1 base from J, with 15 bases in between. DNA for the CDR3: TGCGCCAGCAGCGGAACCGGGACGGAGAACACCGGGGAGCTGTTTTTT. Amino acids: CASSGTGTENTGELFF.

The chain has TRBV27 and TRBJ2-7; D remains unclear. V lost 0 bases to trimming and J lost 0 bases, with 3 bases between them. Germline CDR1 is MNHEY and CDR2 is SMNVEV (reference sequence). The CDR3 has 13 amino acids. DNA of the CDR3: TGTGCCAGCAGTTTATCCATCTCCTACGAGCAGTACTTC. It specifies CASSLSISYEQYF.

This clonotype was seen ten or more times. J is TRBJ2-3 and V is TRBV15; D ambiguous. Between the trimmed V and J ends, which lost 1 base and 1 base, there was a span of 9 bases. In germline, CDR1 is LNHNV, CDR2 YYDKDF (reference sequence). The CDR3 totals 15 residues. This chain's CDR3 is CATSRVGGRTDTQYF. The CDR3 nucleotides are TGTGCCACCAGCAGAGTGGGCGGACGCACAGATACGCAGTATTTT.

The V and J genes are TRBV10-3 and TRBJ1-1, with D unclear. This CDR3 region has 11 residues. V lost 10 bases and J lost 1, with 7 bases in between. CDR1 and CDR2 (germline): ENHRY, SYGVKD. The CDR3 nucleotides are TGTGCCACCGGGGAGAACACTGAAGCTTTCTTT. This encodes CATGENTEAFF.

The genes are TRBV28 and TRBJ2-7; the match to TRBD2 covers 7 bases. Germline V gene lookup returns CDR1 MDHEN and CDR2 SYDVKM. J gave up 2 bases and V 3 bases, and 10 bases lay outside the gene matches. The CDR3 covers 16 residues. Here the CDR3 reads CASSFQRGRLTYEQYF. The CDR3 DNA reads TGTGCCAGCAGTTTTCAACGCGGGAGACTAACCTACGAGCAGTACTTC.

This clonotype turned up a few times. The genes are TRBV28 and TRBJ1-6; tentative D call: TRBD1 (5 bases). The CDR3 loop spans 13 amino acids. V was shortened by 8 bases and J by 9 bases, with 14 bases between the two germline ends. From germline, CDR1 is MDHEN and CDR2 SYDVKM. The CDR3 nucleotides read TGTGCCAGCGGGCTAGCGGGGGGTTCACCCCTCCACTTT. It translates to CASGLAGGSPLHF.

V usage is TRBV7-8 and J usage is TRBJ1-2, with D possibly TRBD1 on 6 matching bases. The CDR3 consists of 13 residues. Germline-derived CDR1 and CDR2 are SGHVS and FQNEAQ. V shed 7 bases and J shed 8 bases, with 17 bases lying between them. CDR3 bases: TGTGCCAGCACCACCCAGCGGGACATAGGCTACACCTTC. Translation: CASTTQRDIGYTF.

The gene calls are TRBV7-3 and TRBJ2-3; TRBD2 might be the D (5 bases). CDR1 SGHTA and CDR2 FQGTGA come from the germline V gene. The CDR3 is 15 residues long. Trimming removed 0 bases from V and 2 bases from J, with 9 bases in between. For the CDR3, the DNA is TGTGCCAGCAGCTTAACACTAGGAAACACAGATACGCAGTATTTT. This translates into CASSLTLGNTDTQYF.

At least ten counts were recorded for this clonotype. The CDR3 here is CASSVGMGTEAFF. The CDR3 DNA is TGTGCCAGCAGCGTAGGCATGGGCACTGAAGCTTTCTTT. The gene calls are TRBV9 and TRBJ1-1; no firm D call. Germline CDR1 reads SGDLS; CDR2 reads YYNGEE. This CDR3 contains 13 residues. V was trimmed by 0 bases and J by 4 bases, leaving 7 bases between them.

This clonotype has a handful of counts. The rearrangement joins TRBV14 to TRBJ1-2; perhaps TRBD1 as D (5 bases). CDR1 SGHDN and CDR2 FVKESK come from the germline V gene. The V end lost 3 bases, the J end lost 1 base, and 18 bases lay between the germline ends. The CDR3 is 17 residues long. CDR3 loop: CASSHPRDGGLNYGYTF. The CDR3 DNA is TGTGCCAGCAGCCACCCCAGGGATGGGGGTCTTAACTATGGCTACACCTTC.